The 29 T cell receptor beta chains below were found in one sample sequenced in a study of preoperative IRX-2 immunotherapy in early breast cancer. TCRdb keeps only in-frame clones here, not all; method: immunoSEQ multiplex PCR. The sample holds about 23,000 clones, roughly 95% seen once. Treatment of the sample: preoperative locoregional IRX-2 cytokine immunotherapy. The sample was tumor tissue, taken after IRX-2 immunotherapy. The source of these receptors is a human donor with breast cancer.

The chain carries TRBV27 and TRBJ1-1; D remains ambiguous. The ends were cut back, 6 bases at V and 1 base at J, with 6 bases in the middle. The CDR3 has 12 residues. CDR1 is MNHEY and CDR2 is SMNVEV in the germline V gene (reference sequence). The CDR3 DNA reads TGTGCCAGCAGGAAACAGAACACTGAAGCTTTCTTT. Its translation: CASRKQNTEAFF.

The sample holds a few counts of this clone. This chain uses TRBV2 with TRBJ1-5; the D gene is possibly TRBD1 (5 bases). CDR3 length equals 13 residues. CDR1 and CDR2 (germline): SNHLY, FYNNEI. Trimming cost V 5 bases and J 3 bases, with 8 bases left between them. Here the CDR3 DNA reads TGTGCCAGCAGTTCAGGGCACAATCAGCCCCAGCATTTT. It is translated as CASSSGHNQPQHF.

The CDR3 protein is CASNTQAPETQYF. The CDR3 nucleotides read TGTGCCAGCAATACCCAGGCCCCAGAGACCCAGTACTTC. The rearrangement joins TRBV6-1 to TRBJ2-5; D unclear. The germline V and J ends were trimmed by 7 bases and 4 bases, with 13 bases remaining between them. The V gene's germline CDR1 is MNHNS and CDR2 SASEGT. The CDR3 totals 13 residues.

The gene calls are TRBV7-8 and TRBJ2-1, with a possible D match to TRBD2 (5 bases). This CDR3 is 13 amino acids long. Between the trimmed V and J ends, which lost 10 bases and 5 bases, there was a span of 15 bases. Germline assignment: CDR1 SGHVS and CDR2 FQNEAQ. CDR3 bases: TGTGCCACCTCCGGAGGCGGAAACAATGAGCAGTTCTTC. It translates to CATSGGGNNEQFF.

The V call is TRBV4-3, the J call TRBJ2-2; 10 nucleotides agree with TRBD1. The CDR3 length is 15 residues. Trimming removed 6 bases from V and 7 bases from J; junction bases left unmatched: 8. Germline values: CDR1 LGHNA, CDR2 YSLEER. The CDR3 region has the DNA TGCGCCAGCAGACGGACAGGGGGTCCGAACGGGGAGCTGTTTTTT. Translated, it gives CASRRTGGPNGELFF.

The V call is TRBV2, the J call TRBJ2-4; D is unresolved. Per the germline V gene, CDR1 is SNHLY and CDR2 is FYNNEI. There are 16 residues in the CDR3. The germline V and J ends were trimmed by 0 bases and 0 bases, with 9 bases remaining between them. The CDR3 region is CASSEAHSLAKNIQYF. The CDR3 DNA follows: TGTGCCAGCAGTGAAGCGCACAGCCTAGCCAAAAACATTCAGTACTTC.

This clone was observed a few times. This rearrangement joins TRBV19 to TRBJ1-2, with D tentatively TRBD1 (5 bases). This CDR3 is 12 amino acids long. V lost 2 bases, J lost 5 bases, and 6 bases lay in between. The germline V gene encodes CDR1 LNHDA and CDR2 SQIVND (reference sequence). The CDR3 sequence: CASSIQGYGYTF. The CDR3 DNA is TGTGCCAGTAGTATACAGGGATATGGCTACACCTTC.

This clone has more than one count but fewer than ten. The rearrangement uses TRBV18 and TRBJ2-5, with 8 positions matching TRBD2. From germline, CDR1 is KGHSH and CDR2 LQKENI. The CDR3 sequence is 15 residues long. The J segment lost 1 base and the V segment lost 3 bases, leaving 4 bases of the junction unmatched. The CDR3, as DNA: TGTGCCAGCTCACCTCCGGGGGGGATCCAAGAGACCCAGTACTTC. Its translation is CASSPPGGIQETQYF.

The CDR3 coding sequence is TGCAGCGTGCGGGGACAGGGGGCCTACGAGCAGTACTTC. Its protein is CSVRGQGAYEQYF. This chain joins TRBV29-1 and TRBJ2-7; 11 positions match TRBD1. V lost 6 bases, J lost 2 bases, and 3 bases stayed unmatched. The CDR3 loop spans 13 amino acids. CDR1 SQVTM and CDR2 ANQGSEA come from the germline V gene.

The chain recombines TRBV5-1 with TRBJ2-1, with 12 bases lining up with TRBD2. Germline V CDR1 and CDR2: SGHRS, YFSETQ. V lost 0 bases, J lost 7 bases, and 8 bases stayed unmatched. The CDR3 sequence is 17 residues long. CDR3 region: CASSLERLAGARNEQFF. CDR3 coding DNA: TGCGCCAGCAGCTTGGAACGACTAGCGGGGGCCAGAAATGAGCAGTTCTTC.

This rearrangement joins TRBV7-3 to TRBJ1-1, with no clear D. Germline loops: CDR1 SGHTA, CDR2 FQGTGA. V was clipped by 1 base and J by 1 base, with 10 bases between them. The CDR3 runs to 15 residues. CDR3 coding DNA: TGTGCCAGCAGCTTAATGGTAGCTGGGAACACTGAAGCTTTCTTT. This codes for CASSLMVAGNTEAFF.

The rearrangement links TRBV27 to TRBJ2-3, with TRBD2 as a possible D gene (5 bases). The CDR3 totals 14 residues. V was pared by 6 bases and J by 1 base, with 11 bases between. The germline CDR1 and CDR2 sequences are MNHEY and SMNVEV (reference sequence). The CDR3 DNA reads as TGTGCCAGCAGACCCGGGGAGCGCACAGATACGCAGTATTTT. It is translated as CASRPGERTDTQYF.

The chain is built from TRBV25-1 and TRBJ1-2, with 8 nucleotides matching TRBD1. The CDR3 consists of 13 residues. Trimming removed 7 bases from V and 4 bases from J; junction bases left unmatched: 5. Germline loops: CDR1 MGHDK, CDR2 SYGVNS. The CDR3 nucleotides are TGTGCCAGCAACCAGGGGGCGGGCTATGGCTACACCTTC. Protein sequence: CASNQGAGYGYTF.

V usage is TRBV5-4 and J usage is TRBJ1-1; 7 bases align to TRBD1. Trimming at V came to 5 bases and at J to 3 bases, leaving 10 bases not matched to a gene. The CDR3 is 15 amino acids. Per germline, CDR1 SGHNT and CDR2 YYREEE (reference sequence). The CDR3 loop is CASSLTRGLDTEAFF. CDR3 sequence (DNA): TGTGCCAGCAGTTTAACGAGGGGGCTAGACACTGAAGCTTTCTTT.

The chain combines TRBV5-4 with TRBJ2-3; D unclear. CDR1 is SGHNT, CDR2 YYREEE, per germline (reference sequence). This CDR3 is 13 amino acids long. The germline V and J ends were trimmed by 0 bases and 5 bases, with 7 bases remaining between them. DNA of the CDR3: TGTGCCAGCAGCTTGGTGTCGAGAGATACGCAGTATTTT. The encoded protein is CASSLVSRDTQYF.

J is TRBJ2-5 and V is TRBV4-1, with D unresolved. Trimming took 1 base from V and 3 from J, leaving 6 bases between them. The CDR3 loop spans 13 amino acids. Germline values: CDR1 MGHRA, CDR2 YSYEKL. The CDR3 loop is CASSQAGEETQYF. CDR3 nucleotides: TGCGCCAGCAGCCAAGCAGGAGAAGAGACCCAGTACTTC.

CDR3 sequence reads: CASSPSLRGEGYNSPLHF. The CDR3 coding sequence is TGTGCCAGCAGCCCCTCATTGCGCGGGGAGGGGTATAATTCACCCCTCCACTTT. This chain joins TRBV11-2 and TRBJ1-6, with D tentatively TRBD1 (5 bases). Germline-derived CDR1 and CDR2 are SGHAT and FQNNGV. The CDR3 spans 18 residues. V was trimmed by 5 bases and J by 4 bases, leaving 21 bases between them.

The gene calls are TRBV21-1 and TRBJ1-5. TRBV21-1 is described as a pseudogene. This CDR3 has 16 amino acids. The CDR3 sequence: CASSKSGRAGDQPQHF. For the CDR3, the DNA is TGTGCCAGCAGCAAATCGGGCAGGGCCGGGGATCAGCCCCAGCATTTT.

This clone was observed once. CDR3 sequence reads: CASSPPRAVYGYTF. CDR3 DNA: TGTGCCAGCAGCCCGCCGCGGGCCGTCTATGGCTACACCTTC. The chain links TRBV7-2 to TRBJ1-2; no firm D call. With 5 bases removed from V and 4 bases from J, the gap between germline ends came to 14 bases. From germline, CDR1 is SGHTA and CDR2 FQGNSA. The CDR3 has 14 amino acids.

The chain carries TRBV19 and TRBJ2-7, with a tentative D call TRBD2 (6 bases). This CDR3 region has 14 residues. Germline CDR1 is LNHDA and CDR2 is SQIVND (reference sequence). Trimming left V 5 bases short and J 0 bases short, with 11 bases between. The CDR3 sequence: CASSGGYSSYEQYF. The CDR3 DNA is TGTGCCAGTAGTGGAGGGTATAGCTCCTACGAGCAGTACTTC. Combining the CDR3 with reference TRBV19 and TRBJ2-7 gives the whole variable domain DGGITQSPKYLFRKEGQNVTLSCEQNLNHDAMYWYRQDPGQGLRLIYYSQIVNDFQKGDIAEGYSVSREKKESFPLTVTSAQKNPTAFYLCASSGGYSSYEQYFGPGTRLTVT.

The chain links TRBV7-3 to TRBJ2-1; D gene ambiguous. This CDR3 has 12 amino acids. Germline assignment: CDR1 SGHTA and CDR2 FQGTGA. Deletions cut 5 bases from V and 2 bases from J, with 4 bases between. The CDR3 DNA follows: TGTGCCAGCAGCGATCCCTACAATGAGCAGTTCTTC. Translation gives CASSDPYNEQFF.

The V gene is TRBV6-4, the J gene TRBJ2-3; D tentatively fits TRBD1 or TRBD2 (6 bases each). Germline V CDR1 and CDR2: MRHNA, SNTAGT. With 0 bases removed from V and 4 bases from J, the gap between germline ends came to 14 bases. This CDR3 is built from 16 residues. CDR3 coding DNA: TGTGCCAGCAGTGACTCGGGCAGGGGCGGGGCAGATACGCAGTATTTT. It translates to CASSDSGRGGADTQYF.

The table lists this clone with a count of one. The gene calls are TRBV10-3 and TRBJ2-7; 11 bases match TRBD1. CDR3 size: 13 residues. The V segment lost 8 bases and the J segment 6 bases; nucleotides outside the gene matches: 6. Germline V gene data show CDR1 as ENHRY and CDR2 as SYGVKD. The DNA for the CDR3 is TGTGCCATCGGACAGGGGGCTGTGGTCGAGCAGTACTTC. The encoded protein is CAIGQGAVVEQYF.

The V and J genes are TRBV4-1 and TRBJ2-5; 12 bases agree with TRBD2. There are 15 residues in the CDR3. The ends lost 1 base at V and 4 bases at J; junction bases unmatched: 1. Germline lookup yields CDR1 MGHRA and CDR2 YSYEKL. In DNA, the CDR3 is TGCGCCAGCAGCCAAGCACTAGCGGGGGGAGAGACCCAGTACTTC. Translated, it gives CASSQALAGGETQYF.

The rearrangement joins TRBV10-3 to TRBJ1-2; D might be TRBD1 (5 bases). With 2 bases removed from V and 3 bases from J, the gap between germline ends came to 13 bases. The CDR3 loop spans 15 amino acids. Looked up from germline, CDR1 is ENHRY and CDR2 is SYGVKD. The CDR3 sequence: CAISEPVLTDYGYTF. The CDR3 DNA reads as TGTGCCATCAGTGAGCCTGTTCTGACAGACTATGGCTACACCTTC.

Relative to its sample, this clone is medium-sized. The J gene is TRBJ2-7, the V gene TRBV4-1, with D unclear. Trimming pared 0 bases from V and 3 bases from J, leaving 21 bases between. The CDR3 extends over 18 amino acids. Germline V gives CDR1 MGHRA, CDR2 YSYEKL. CDR3 nucleotides: TGCGCCAGCAGCCAAGAGGCCAGTCTTATCTTCCCCTTCTACGAGCAGTACTTC. As protein: CASSQEASLIFPFYEQYF.

On this clone itself: Compared with germline, one end of the junction differs, possibly owing to a read error. The chain joins TRBV7-7 to TRBJ1-1; 7 positions agree with TRBD1. Germline CDR1 is SSHAT and CDR2 is FNYEAQ (reference sequence). The CDR3 has 15 residues. CDR3 bases: TGTGCTAGCAGCAATGAGGGACAGAGGAACACTGAAGCTTTCTTT. It yields the protein CASSNEGQRNTEAFF.

This chain joins TRBV5-1 and TRBJ1-1; D ambiguous. V lost 2 bases and J lost 2, with 10 bases in between. Germline loops: CDR1 SGHRS, CDR2 YFSETQ. The CDR3 has 14 residues. The CDR3 reads CASSLGGFNTEAFF. The CDR3 DNA reads as TGCGCCAGCAGCTTAGGTGGGTTCAACACTGAAGCTTTCTTT.

The rearrangement joins TRBV5-1 to TRBJ1-2; the D is unclear. This CDR3 has 13 amino acids. Germline V gene data show CDR1 as SGHRS and CDR2 as YFSETQ. Deletions cut 0 bases from V and 3 bases from J, with 6 bases between. The CDR3 DNA is TGCGCCAGCAGCTTGGGGGTTGACTATGGCTACACCTTC. It translates to CASSLGVDYGYTF.